Below are 15 T cell receptor beta chains sequenced from a single sample in a study of CD8+ T cells in alopecia areata. Indicated treatment: oral pan-JAK inhibitor, 5-10 mg twice daily. Extraction and reverse transcription of RNA yielded cDNA as the sequencing template. TCRdb's table, derived via immunoSEQ multiplex PCR, lists solely in-frame clones and lacks some. The table includes some 200,000 clones, around 60% detected once. This sample comprised CD4+ T cells sorted from blood, obtained at week 4, from a patient treated with tofacitinib. The origin of the receptors is a human donor with alopecia areata.

The chain combines TRBV7-2 with TRBJ1-4; D not resolved. Trimming shortened V by 3 bases and J by 5 bases, and 10 bases separated the two germline ends. The CDR3 is 14 residues long. CDR1 and CDR2 (germline): SGHTA, FQGNSA. The CDR3: CASSFGRGNEKLFF. In nucleotides, the CDR3 is TGTGCCAGCAGCTTTGGCAGAGGAAATGAAAAACTGTTTTTT.

This chain joins TRBV29-1 and TRBJ2-7, with unresolved D. The CDR3 length is 11 residues. V lost 6 bases, J lost 3 bases, and 9 bases lay in between. From germline, CDR1 is SQVTM and CDR2 ANQGSEA. CDR3: CSVGRDYEQYF. The CDR3 DNA is TGCAGCGTCGGAAGAGACTACGAGCAGTACTTC.

J is TRBJ2-5 and V is TRBV6-5; D ambiguous. CDR3 length: 14 amino acids. Germline CDR1 MNHEY, CDR2 SVGAGI. Deletions cut 0 bases from V and 1 base from J, with 6 bases between. In DNA form, the CDR3 reads TGTGCCAGCAGTTACTCAAGACCCCAAGAGACCCAGTACTTC. Translating gives CASSYSRPQETQYF.

Concerning this clone itself: The junction departs from the called germline gene at one end, perhaps through a read error. V is TRBV28 and J is TRBJ2-3; 7 nucleotides align to TRBD1. CDR3 length: 10 residues. Germline V CDR1 and CDR2: MDHEN, SYDVKM. CDR3 sequence: CVTGADTQYF. CDR3 coding DNA: TGCGTCACAGGGGCAGATACGCAGTATTTT.

V gene TRBV23-1 combines with J gene TRBJ2-2; no clear D. TRBV23-1 is treated as an ORF (open reading frame) with a function not yet certain. V was clipped by 8 bases and J by 8 bases, with 24 bases between them. The CDR3 covers 16 residues. CDR3 amino acids: CASPDGRLDRPGELFF. In DNA form, the CDR3 reads TGCGCCAGCCCGGACGGCCGTTTGGACCGACCTGGGGAGCTGTTTTTT.

The rearrangement uses TRBV5-4 and TRBJ1-2; D unresolved. Trimming took 6 bases from V and 6 from J, leaving 12 bases between them. The CDR3 runs 12 residues. Germline values: CDR1 SGHNT, CDR2 YYREEE (reference sequence). The CDR3 here is CASTTGGNGYTF. The DNA of the CDR3 is TGTGCCAGCACCACGGGAGGAAATGGCTACACCTTC.

This clone was recorded once. The chain combines TRBV2 with TRBJ2-1, with 9 bases identical to TRBD2. V dropped 0 bases and J dropped 9; count of bases not matched to a gene: 0. The CDR3 has 13 amino acids. Germline V lookup: CDR1 SNHLY, CDR2 FYNNEI. CDR3 sequence (DNA): TGTGCCAGCAGTGAAGCGCGGGAGGGTGAGCAGTTCTTC. Translated: CASSEAREGEQFF. Using reference TRBV2 and TRBJ2-1 for the parts outside the CDR3, the full variable domain is EPEVTQTPSHQVTQMGQEVILRCVPISNHLYFYWYRQILGQKVEFLVSFYNNEISEKSEIFDDQFSVERPDGSNFTLKIRSTKLEDSAMYFCASSEAREGEQFFGPGTRLTVL.

The chain joins TRBV7-6 to TRBJ2-3; D gene uncertain. Trimming removed 5 bases at V and 2 bases at J, with 5 bases between. The V gene's germline CDR1 is SGHVS and CDR2 FNYEAQ. The CDR3 totals 12 residues. Here the CDR3 DNA reads TGTGCCAGCAGCCCCGACACAGATACGCAGTATTTT. As protein: CASSPDTDTQYF.

The J gene is TRBJ2-7, the V gene TRBV27; 7 bases map to TRBD1. Germline values: CDR1 MNHEY, CDR2 SMNVEV (reference sequence). J gave up 9 bases and V 5 bases, and 10 bases lay outside the gene matches. CDR3 size: 13 residues. The CDR3, as DNA: TGTGCCAGCAGTGCCAGACAGGGTCGGGGGCAGTACTTC. Protein: CASSARQGRGQYF.

This clone was detected only a few times. The chain recombines TRBV5-1 with TRBJ2-6; D gene uncertain. From germline, CDR1 is SGHRS and CDR2 YFSETQ. The CDR3 has 16 amino acids. V shed 4 bases and J shed 0 bases, with 11 bases lying between them. Here the CDR3 DNA reads TGCGCCAGCAGCCGGTATGCTAGCTCTGGGGCCAACGTCCTGACTTTC. This translates into CASSRYASSGANVLTF. The full variable domain, in which reference TRBV5-1 and TRBJ2-6 provide the parts outside the CDR3, is KAGVTQTPRYLIKTRGQQVTLSCSPISGHRSVSWYQQTPGQGLQFLFEYFSETQRNKGNFPGRFSGRQFSNSRSEMNVSTLELGDSALYLCASSRYASSGANVLTFGAGSRLTVL.

V and J are TRBV6-5 and TRBJ1-1, with 7 bases lining up with TRBD1. Per the germline V gene, CDR1 is MNHEY and CDR2 is SVGAGI. This CDR3 is built from 14 residues. Losses at the gene ends were 7 bases for V and 1 base for J; bases not matched to a gene: 6. The CDR3 DNA sequence: TGTGCCAGCATTGTAAGACAGGGGAACACTGAAGCTTTCTTT. Protein product: CASIVRQGNTEAFF.

This chain joins TRBV29-1 and TRBJ2-7; D gene unclear. This CDR3 is built from 14 residues. Germline V gene data show CDR1 as SQVTM and CDR2 as ANQGSEA. Trimming cost V 0 bases and J 6 bases, with 15 bases left between them. Here the CDR3 DNA reads TGCAGCGTTGAAGATGCAAGGCGGCTCGGCGAGCAGTACTTC. This translates into CSVEDARRLGEQYF.

The rearrangement links TRBV4-1 to TRBJ2-3; 9 nucleotides line up with TRBD2. There are 17 residues in the CDR3. In germline, CDR1 is MGHRA, CDR2 YSYEKL. Trimming at V came to 0 bases and at J to 3 bases, leaving 7 bases not matched to a gene. In nucleotides, the CDR3 is TGCGCCAGCAGCCAAGATTGGCTAGCGGGGATAACAGATACGCAGTATTTT. Its translation is CASSQDWLAGITDTQYF.

This clone was seen only a few times. V usage is TRBV4-3 and J usage is TRBJ1-1, with D possibly matching TRBD1 (5 bases). CDR3 length equals 13 residues. Germline values: CDR1 LGHNA, CDR2 YSLEER. Trimming took off 1 base at V and 10 bases at J, with 13 bases between the two ends. The CDR3 reads CASSQGGVKSAFF. The DNA for the CDR3 is TGCGCCAGCAGCCAAGGGGGGGTGAAGTCAGCTTTCTTT.

The CDR3 is CASSLRGFTGELFF. The DNA for the CDR3 is TGTGCCAGCAGCTTGAGGGGGTTCACCGGGGAGCTGTTTTTT. The genes are TRBV5-4 and TRBJ2-2, with D perhaps TRBD1 (6 bases). The CDR3 contains 14 residues. Germline CDR1 reads SGHNT; CDR2 reads YYREEE (reference sequence). Trimming took 1 base from V and 4 from J, leaving 8 bases between them.